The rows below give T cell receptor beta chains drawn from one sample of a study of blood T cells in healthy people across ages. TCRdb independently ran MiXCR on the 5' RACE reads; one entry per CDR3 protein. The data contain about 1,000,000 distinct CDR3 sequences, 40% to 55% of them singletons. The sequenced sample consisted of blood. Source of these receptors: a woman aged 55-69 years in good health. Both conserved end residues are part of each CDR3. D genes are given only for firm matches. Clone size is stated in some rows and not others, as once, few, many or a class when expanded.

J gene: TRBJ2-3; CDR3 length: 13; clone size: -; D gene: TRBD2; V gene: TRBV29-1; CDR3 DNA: TGCAGCGCCTATAGCGGGAGCACAGATACGCAGTATTTT; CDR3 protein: CSAYSGSTDTQYF
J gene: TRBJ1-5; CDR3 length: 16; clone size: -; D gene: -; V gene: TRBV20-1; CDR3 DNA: TGCAGTGCTAGAGATTCAGCTGTCTTTAGCAATCAGCCCCAGCATTTT; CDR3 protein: CSARDSAVFSNQPQHF
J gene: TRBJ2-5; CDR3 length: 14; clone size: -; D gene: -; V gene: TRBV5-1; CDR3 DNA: TGCGCCAGCAGCTTTGGTCCCGTAGAAGACAAGCAGTACTTC; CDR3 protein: CASSFGPVEDKQYF
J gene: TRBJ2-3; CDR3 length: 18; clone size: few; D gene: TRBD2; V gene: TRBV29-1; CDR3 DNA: TGCAGCGTTGATCGGGGCTTCCAGCGGGAGGGCCAGACAGATACGCAGTATTTT; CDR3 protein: CSVDRGFQREGQTDTQYF
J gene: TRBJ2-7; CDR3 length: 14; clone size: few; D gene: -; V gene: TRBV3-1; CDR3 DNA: TGTGCCAGCAGCCAAGCCACAGGGTTCCACGAGCAGTACTTC; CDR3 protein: CASSQATGFHEQYF
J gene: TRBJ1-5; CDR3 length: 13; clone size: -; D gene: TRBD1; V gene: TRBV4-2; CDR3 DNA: TGTGCCAGCAGCCAGAGACAGGGGGTAGCCCAGCATTTT; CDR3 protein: CASSQRQGVAQHF
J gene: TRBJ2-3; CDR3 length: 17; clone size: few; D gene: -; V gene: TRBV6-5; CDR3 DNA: TGTGCCAGCAGTTACGGGGGACACCAGACTAGTGCCCATACGCAGTATTTT; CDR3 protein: CASSYGGHQTSAHTQYF
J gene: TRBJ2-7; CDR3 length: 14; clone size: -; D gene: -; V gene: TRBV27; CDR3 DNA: TGTGCCAGCAGTTTACTGGCACGATCCTACGAGCAGTACTTC; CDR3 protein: CASSLLARSYEQYF
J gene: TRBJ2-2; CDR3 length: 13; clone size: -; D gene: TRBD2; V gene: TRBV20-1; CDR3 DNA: TGCAGTGCGACCCGGGGGGTGGGCGGGGAGCTGTTTTTT; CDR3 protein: CSATRGVGGELFF
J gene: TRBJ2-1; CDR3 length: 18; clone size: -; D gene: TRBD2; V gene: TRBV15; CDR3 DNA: TGTGCCACCAGCAGAGATCTGGTCAGGCTAGCGGGGTACAATGAGCAGTTCTTC; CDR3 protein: CATSRDLVRLAGYNEQFF
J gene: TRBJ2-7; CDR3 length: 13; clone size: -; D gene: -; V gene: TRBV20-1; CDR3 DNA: TGCAGTGCTAGAGACAGGGGGGCAGAGGCCCAGTACTTC; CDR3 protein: CSARDRGAEAQYF
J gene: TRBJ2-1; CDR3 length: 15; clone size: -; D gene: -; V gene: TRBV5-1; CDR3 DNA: TGCGCCAGCAGCTTGGTACTAGTGGGCATAAATGAGCAGTTCTTC; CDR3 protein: CASSLVLVGINEQFF
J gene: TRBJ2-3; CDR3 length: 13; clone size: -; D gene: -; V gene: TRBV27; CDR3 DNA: TGTGCCAGCAGTTATGGTCATCGGGCGACGCAGTATTTT; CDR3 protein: CASSYGHRATQYF
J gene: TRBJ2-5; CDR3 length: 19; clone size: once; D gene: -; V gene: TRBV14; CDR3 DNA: TGTGCCAGCAGCCAAGGACGCAGGGGCTCGAGCCTCCTACAAGAGACCCAGTACTTC; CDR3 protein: CASSQGRRGSSLLQETQYF
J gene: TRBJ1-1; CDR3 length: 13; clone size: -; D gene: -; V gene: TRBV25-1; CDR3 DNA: TGTGCCAGCAGTGAGTCGGTCACGAGATGGGCTTTCTTT; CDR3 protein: CASSESVTRWAFF
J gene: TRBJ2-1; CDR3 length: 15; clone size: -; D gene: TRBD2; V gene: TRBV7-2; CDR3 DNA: TGTGCCAGCTATGCCGGGGGGAGCTCCTACAATGAGCAGTTCTTC; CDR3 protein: CASYAGGSSYNEQFF
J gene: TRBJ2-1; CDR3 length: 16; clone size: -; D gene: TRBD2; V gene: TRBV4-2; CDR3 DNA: TGTGCCAGCAGCGAAGAGACTAGCGGGAGAAACAATGAGCAGTTCTTC; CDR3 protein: CASSEETSGRNNEQFF
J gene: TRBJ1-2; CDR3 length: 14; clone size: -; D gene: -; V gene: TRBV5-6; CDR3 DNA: TGTGCCAGCTGCCCCGGACAGACTAACTATGGCTACACCTTC; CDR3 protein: CASCPGQTNYGYTF
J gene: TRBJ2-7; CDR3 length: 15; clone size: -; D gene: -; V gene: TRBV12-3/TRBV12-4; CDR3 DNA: TGTGCCAGCAGTTTATGGTCAGGGGGGACCTACGAGCAGTACTTC; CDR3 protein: CASSLWSGGTYEQYF
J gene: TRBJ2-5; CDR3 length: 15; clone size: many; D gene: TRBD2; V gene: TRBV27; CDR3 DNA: TGTGCCAGCAGATTTAGCGGGGCCCACCAAGAGACCCAGTACTTC; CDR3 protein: CASRFSGAHQETQYF
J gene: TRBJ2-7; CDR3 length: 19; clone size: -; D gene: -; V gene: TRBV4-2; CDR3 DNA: TGTGCCAGCAGCCAAGAACGGGGCCGACGGGGACAGCGGGAGTTGGTGCAGTACTTC; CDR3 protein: CASSQERGRRGQRELVQYF
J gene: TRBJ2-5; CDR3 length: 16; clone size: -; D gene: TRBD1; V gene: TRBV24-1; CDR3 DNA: TGTGCCACCAGTGACCCCGGACAGGGGATCAACAATGAGCAGTACTTC; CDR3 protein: CATSDPGQGINNEQYF
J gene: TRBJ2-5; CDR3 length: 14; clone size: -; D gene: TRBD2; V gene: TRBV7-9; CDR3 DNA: TGTGCCAGCAGCGCAGGACTAGCGGCACCGGAGCAGTACTTC; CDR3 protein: CASSAGLAAPEQYF
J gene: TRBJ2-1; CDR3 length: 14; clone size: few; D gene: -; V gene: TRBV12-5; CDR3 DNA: TGTGCTAGTGGTTTGGTAGGGAAGTACAATGAGCAGTTCTTC; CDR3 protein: CASGLVGKYNEQFF
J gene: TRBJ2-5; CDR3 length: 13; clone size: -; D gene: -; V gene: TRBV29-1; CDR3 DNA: TGCAGCGTCGAGGGCCGGACACAAGAGACCCAGTACTTC; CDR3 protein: CSVEGRTQETQYF
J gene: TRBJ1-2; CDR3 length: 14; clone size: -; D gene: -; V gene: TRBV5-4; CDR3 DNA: TGTGCCAGCAGCGCTATTCAGGGCAACTATGGCTACACCTTC; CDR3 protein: CASSAIQGNYGYTF
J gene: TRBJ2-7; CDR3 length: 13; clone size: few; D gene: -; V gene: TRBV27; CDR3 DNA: TGTGCCAGCAGTGGAGCGAGGGGATACGAGCAGTACTTC; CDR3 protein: CASSGARGYEQYF
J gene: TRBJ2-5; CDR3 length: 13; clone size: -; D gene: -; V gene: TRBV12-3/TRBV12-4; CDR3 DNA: TGTGCCAGCACCATGAGGAGCCAAGAGACCCAGTACTTC; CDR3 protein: CASTMRSQETQYF
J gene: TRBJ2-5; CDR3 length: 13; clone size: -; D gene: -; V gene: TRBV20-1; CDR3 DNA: TGCAGTGCTAGTGGGATTTCGGGGGAGACCCAGTACTTC; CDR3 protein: CSASGISGETQYF
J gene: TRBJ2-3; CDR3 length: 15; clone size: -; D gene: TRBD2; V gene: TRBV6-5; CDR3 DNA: TGTGCCAGCAGTACCGGGACTAGCGGGTCAGATACGCAGTATTTT; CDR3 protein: CASSTGTSGSDTQYF
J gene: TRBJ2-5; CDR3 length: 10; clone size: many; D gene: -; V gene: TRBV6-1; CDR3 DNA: TGTGCCAGCACTGAAGAGACCCAGTACTTC; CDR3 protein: CASTEETQYF
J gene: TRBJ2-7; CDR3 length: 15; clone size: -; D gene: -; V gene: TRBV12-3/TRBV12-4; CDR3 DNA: TGTGCCAGCAGTTTCAAGGCTAGCAGAACCTACGAGCAGTACTTC; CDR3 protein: CASSFKASRTYEQYF
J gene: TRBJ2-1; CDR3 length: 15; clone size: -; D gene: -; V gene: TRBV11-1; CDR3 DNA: TGTGCCAGCAGCTTAGAGGTTAGCTCCTACGATGAGCAGTTCTTC; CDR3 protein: CASSLEVSSYDEQFF
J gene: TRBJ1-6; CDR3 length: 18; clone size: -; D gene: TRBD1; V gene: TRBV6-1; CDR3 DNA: TGTGCCAACAGTGACCCTCCGGACAGGCCTAGCTATAATTCACCCCTCCACTTT; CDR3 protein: CANSDPPDRPSYNSPLHF
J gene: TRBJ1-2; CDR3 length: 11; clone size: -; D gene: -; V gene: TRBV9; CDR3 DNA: TGTGCCAGCAGCGTAGGTCAGGGCTACACCTTC; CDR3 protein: CASSVGQGYTF
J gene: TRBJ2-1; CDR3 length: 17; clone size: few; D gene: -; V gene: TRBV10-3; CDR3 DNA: TGTGCCATCAGGCCCCGGTTGCGCACGACTCGCGACAATGAGCAGTTCTTC; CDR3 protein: CAIRPRLRTTRDNEQFF
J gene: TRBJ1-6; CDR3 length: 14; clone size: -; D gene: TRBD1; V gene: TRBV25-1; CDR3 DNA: TGTGCCAGCAGGGCTAATGGGGACAGGGGTAATCTCCACTTT; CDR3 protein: CASRANGDRGNLHF
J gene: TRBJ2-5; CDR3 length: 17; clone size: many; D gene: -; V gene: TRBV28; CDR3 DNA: TGTGCCAGCAACGACCCCTCCACGACACAGGGTTGGGAGACCCAGTACTTC; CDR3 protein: CASNDPSTTQGWETQYF
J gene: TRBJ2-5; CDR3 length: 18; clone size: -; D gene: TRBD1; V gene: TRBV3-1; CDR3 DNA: TGTGCCAGCAGCCAAGATCTTCTGCAGGGGGCGTATGAAGAGACCCAGTACTTC; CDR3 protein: CASSQDLLQGAYEETQYF
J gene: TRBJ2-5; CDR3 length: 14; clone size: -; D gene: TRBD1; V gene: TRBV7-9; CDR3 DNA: TGTGCCAGCAGCTATGACAGGGACAAAGAGACCCAGTACTTC; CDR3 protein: CASSYDRDKETQYF
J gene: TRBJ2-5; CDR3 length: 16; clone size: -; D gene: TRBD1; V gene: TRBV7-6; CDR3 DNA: TGTGCCAGCAGCTTAGCGGGACAGGGCCGTGGGGAGACCCAGTACTTC; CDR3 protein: CASSLAGQGRGETQYF
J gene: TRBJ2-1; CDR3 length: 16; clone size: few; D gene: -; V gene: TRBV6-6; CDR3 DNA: TGTGCCAGCAGTTACTCCACAAGGGAGCATTTGCGGGGGCAGTTCTTC; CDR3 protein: CASSYSTREHLRGQFF
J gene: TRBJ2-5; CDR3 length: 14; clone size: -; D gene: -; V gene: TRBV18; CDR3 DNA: TGTGCCAGCTCACCATGGCAGGGGCAAGAGACCCAGTACTTC; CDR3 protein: CASSPWQGQETQYF
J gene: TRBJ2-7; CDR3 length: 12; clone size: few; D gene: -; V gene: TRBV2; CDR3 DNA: TGTGCCAGCAGGGTTAGGGGGTACGAGCAGTACTTC; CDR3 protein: CASRVRGYEQYF
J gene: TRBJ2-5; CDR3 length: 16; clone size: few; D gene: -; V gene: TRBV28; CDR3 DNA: TGTGCCAGCAGTTTATATGCAGGGGGGCCGCAAGAGACCCAGTACTTC; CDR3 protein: CASSLYAGGPQETQYF
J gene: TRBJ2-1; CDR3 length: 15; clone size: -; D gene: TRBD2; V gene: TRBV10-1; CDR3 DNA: TGCGCCAGCAGCCAGGGGACTAGCGGGAGGGCCGCTCAGTTCTTC; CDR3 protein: CASSQGTSGRAAQFF
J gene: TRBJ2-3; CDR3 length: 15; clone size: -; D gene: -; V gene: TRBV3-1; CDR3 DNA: TGTGCCAGCAGCCAAGTTGGTCTAGGTGCAGATACGCAGTATTTT; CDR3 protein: CASSQVGLGADTQYF
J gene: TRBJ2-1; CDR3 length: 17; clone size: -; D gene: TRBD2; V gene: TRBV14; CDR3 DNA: TGTGCCAGCAGCCCCAGACTAGCGAGTGGCTCCTACAATGAGCAGTTCTTC; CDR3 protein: CASSPRLASGSYNEQFF
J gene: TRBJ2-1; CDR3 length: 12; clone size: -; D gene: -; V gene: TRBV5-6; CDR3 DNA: TGTGCCAGCACTCGCGCGGGGAATGAGCAGTTCTTC; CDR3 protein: CASTRAGNEQFF
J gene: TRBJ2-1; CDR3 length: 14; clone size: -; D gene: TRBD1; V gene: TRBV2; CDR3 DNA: TGTGCCAGCAGCATTGACAGGGTATACAATGAGCAGTTCTTC; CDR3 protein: CASSIDRVYNEQFF
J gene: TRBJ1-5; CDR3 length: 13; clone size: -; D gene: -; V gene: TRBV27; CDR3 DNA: TGTGCCAGCAAAGCGGGGAGGAATCAGCCCCAGCATTTT; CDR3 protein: CASKAGRNQPQHF
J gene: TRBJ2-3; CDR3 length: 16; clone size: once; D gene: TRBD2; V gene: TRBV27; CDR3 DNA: TGTGCCAGCAGTTTATCGGCGGGAGAGCGCACAGATACGCAGTATTTT; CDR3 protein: CASSLSAGERTDTQYF
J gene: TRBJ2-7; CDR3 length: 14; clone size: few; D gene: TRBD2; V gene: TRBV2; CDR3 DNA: TGTGCCAGCAGGGAGGCGGGAGTAACCTACGAGCAGTACTTC; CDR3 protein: CASREAGVTYEQYF
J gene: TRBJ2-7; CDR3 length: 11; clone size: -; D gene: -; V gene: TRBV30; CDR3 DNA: TGTGCCTGGACCGGAGCCTACGAGCAGTACTTC; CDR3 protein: CAWTGAYEQYF
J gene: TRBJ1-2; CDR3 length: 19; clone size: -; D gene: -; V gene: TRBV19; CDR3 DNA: TGTGCCAGTAGTCCCGGGGCGGCGAGGCCAAAATCGGCTGACTATGGCTACACCTTC; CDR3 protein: CASSPGAARPKSADYGYTF
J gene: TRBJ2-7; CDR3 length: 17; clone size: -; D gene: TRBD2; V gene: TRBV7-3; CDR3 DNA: TGTGCCAGCAGCTTAAGCGGACTAGCGGGAGAATCCTACGAGCAGTACTTC; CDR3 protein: CASSLSGLAGESYEQYF
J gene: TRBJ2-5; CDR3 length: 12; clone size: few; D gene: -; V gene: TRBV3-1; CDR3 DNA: TGTGCCAGCAGCCAAGGGAAAGAGACCCAGTACTTC; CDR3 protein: CASSQGKETQYF